These 14 T cell receptor beta chains were sequenced from one sample in a study of shared T cell receptors in the human thymus. TCRdb's copy holds only in-frame clones and misses some; the assay was immunoSEQ multiplex PCR. Of over 650,000 clones listed, around 87% are singletons. The same data also contributed to another study, on human thymus T cells.

Material: thymocytes. These receptors were obtained from a boy younger than two with a congenital heart defect.

The chain is built from TRBV7-9 and TRBJ2-3, with 9 bases matching TRBD2. J gave up 1 base and V 5 bases, and 13 bases lay outside the gene matches. The CDR3 runs to 18 residues. CDR1 and CDR2 (germline): SEHNR, FQNEAQ (reference sequence). The CDR3 reads CASSARGARLAGTDTQYF. The CDR3 bases are TGTGCCAGCAGCGCCAGAGGCGCCCGACTAGCGGGCACAGATACGCAGTATTTT.

The chain combines TRBV15 with TRBJ1-2; D remains unclear. The V gene's germline CDR1 is LNHNV and CDR2 YYDKDF (reference sequence). CDR3 length equals 16 residues. V was clipped by 3 bases and J by 2 bases, with 16 bases between them. The CDR3 sequence: CATSSWLGLENYGYTF. In DNA, the CDR3 is TGTGCCACCAGCAGCTGGTTGGGCCTGGAAAACTATGGCTACACCTTC.

The rearrangement joins TRBV27 to TRBJ1-1; the match to TRBD1 covers 10 bases. The V gene's germline CDR1 is MNHEY and CDR2 SMNVEV (reference sequence). V dropped 3 bases and J dropped 5; count of bases not matched to a gene: 15. The CDR3 is made up of 18 amino acids. The CDR3 nucleotides read TGTGCCAGCAGTTTGGCTCCGGGACAGGGGTTTTCGAGGACTGAAGCTTTCTTT. It is translated as CASSLAPGQGFSRTEAFF.

The rearrangement uses TRBV28 and TRBJ1-5; 9 positions match TRBD1. Trimming at V came to 7 bases and at J to 2 bases, leaving 12 bases not matched to a gene. CDR3 length equals 17 residues. Germline V gene sequence: CDR1 MDHEN, CDR2 SYDVKM. The CDR3 protein is CASTQIQGALGNQPQHF. For the CDR3, the DNA is TGTGCCAGCACCCAAATACAGGGGGCTCTTGGCAATCAGCCCCAGCATTTT.

The rearrangement joins TRBV9 to TRBJ1-4; D uncertain. This CDR3 contains 15 residues. V lost 2 bases, J lost 8 bases, and 16 bases lay in between. Looked up from germline, CDR1 is SGDLS and CDR2 is YYNGEE. The CDR3 DNA is TGTGCCAGCAGCGTTGGGCGAACGGAAGCAGAAAAACTGTTTTTT. Translating gives CASSVGRTEAEKLFF.

The chain carries TRBV12-5 and TRBJ2-3, with 8 bases identical to TRBD2. CDR3 size: 15 residues. Germline CDR1 is LGHNT and CDR2 is FRNRAP. V lost 6 bases to trimming and J lost 0 bases; unmatched junction nucleotides: 5. Written as DNA, the CDR3 is TGTGCTAGTGGCCTTAGCGGGACAAGCACAGATACGCAGTATTTT. Translated: CASGLSGTSTDTQYF.

This clone was observed a single time. J is TRBJ2-7 and V is TRBV5-6; tentatively, D is TRBD1 (6 bases). V lost 2 bases to trimming and J lost 1 base, with 13 bases between them. CDR3 length: 15 amino acids. Germline loops: CDR1 SGHDT, CDR2 YYEEEE. CDR3 DNA sequence: TGTGCCAGCAGCTTTACGGGACACCAATCCTACGAGCAGTACTTC. Translating it yields CASSFTGHQSYEQYF.

The chain carries TRBV5-4 and TRBJ1-5; D is perhaps TRBD1 (6 bases). Trimming pared 0 bases from V and 2 bases from J, leaving 12 bases between. The germline V gene encodes CDR1 SGHNT and CDR2 YYREEE (reference sequence). The CDR3 extends over 16 amino acids. The CDR3 bases are TGTGCCAGCAGCTTGGCACAGGGTAGACGCAATCAGCCCCAGCATTTT. Translated: CASSLAQGRRNQPQHF.

J is TRBJ2-7 and V is TRBV4-3; D may be TRBD2 (5 bases). Germline V CDR1 and CDR2: LGHNA, YSLEER. Trimming stripped 1 base from V and 5 bases from J, with 18 bases between. The CDR3 runs 16 residues. The CDR3 here is CASSQGYSGPRNEQYF. The CDR3, as DNA: TGCGCCAGCAGCCAAGGCTACAGCGGACCGCGGAACGAGCAGTACTTC.

V is TRBV28 and J is TRBJ2-7; D is unresolved. The CDR3 covers 13 residues. The V end lost 5 bases, the J end lost 3 bases, and 11 bases lay between the germline ends. CDR1 and CDR2 from the germline V gene are MDHEN and SYDVKM. The CDR3 region has the DNA TGTGCCAGCAGTCCCTGGCGGAGCTACGAGCAGTACTTC. This encodes CASSPWRSYEQYF.

This clone was seen just once. Other DNA sequences in this specimen translate into the identical CDR3. V usage is TRBV28 and J usage is TRBJ2-7, with 7 bases aligning to TRBD2. The CDR3 contains 16 residues. CDR1 is MDHEN, CDR2 SYDVKM, per germline. With V trimmed by 0 bases and J by 0 bases, 5 bases remained unmatched. In DNA form, the CDR3 reads TGTGCCAGCAGTTTATGGTCTAGCGGAAGCTCCTACGAGCAGTACTTC. Encoded protein: CASSLWSSGSSYEQYF.

This chain uses TRBV28 with TRBJ1-5, with 11 bases fitting TRBD1. The CDR3 spans 20 residues. Looked up from germline, CDR1 is MDHEN and CDR2 is SYDVKM. V lost 6 bases, J lost 1 base, and 17 bases stayed unmatched. The CDR3 spells CASRHGRDRGSLLSNQPQHF. The CDR3 DNA reads as TGTGCCAGCAGGCATGGAAGGGACAGGGGGTCCCTTTTGAGCAATCAGCCCCAGCATTTT.

J is TRBJ1-4 and V is TRBV30; D unresolved. This CDR3 is built from 14 residues. The germline V gene has CDR1 GTSNPN and CDR2 SVGIG (reference sequence). V was cut by 3 bases and J by 10 bases, with 18 bases left in between. The CDR3 protein is CAWSHGLVRGKLFF. The CDR3 region has the DNA TGTGCCTGGAGCCACGGCCTGGTTCGGGGAAAACTGTTTTTT.

J is TRBJ2-7 and V is TRBV6-5, with 9 bases aligning to TRBD1. V was pared by 6 bases and J by 7 bases, with 10 bases of the junction left unmatched. This CDR3 has 14 amino acids. Germline V gene data show CDR1 as MNHEY and CDR2 as SVGAGI. The CDR3 loop reads CASRSGTGLIEQYF. CDR3 DNA sequence: TGTGCCAGCAGATCCGGGACAGGGTTGATTGAGCAGTACTTC.